This passage covers 19 T cell receptor beta chains from one sample sequenced in a study of shared clonotypes between healthy human individuals. Method: immunoSEQ multiplex PCR; TCRdb's copy keeps in-frame clones and lacks some. Among fewer than 1.4 million clones listed, 75% to 80% were seen once. The sequencing sample was made of memory CD4+ T cells from PBMCs. As for subset: CD45RA-negative fraction. The receptors shown here come from a man between 18 and 35 years old in good health. Some clones in this sample may be carry-over from other donors' samples.

The chain couples TRBV5-1 to TRBJ1-2, with TRBD1 as a possible D gene (5 bases). Germline-derived CDR1 and CDR2 are SGHRS and YFSETQ. Trimming cost V 0 bases and J 2 bases, with 11 bases left between them. The CDR3 is 15 amino acids. CDR3 residues: CASSLVRGGNYGYTF. CDR3 DNA sequence: TGCGCCAGCAGCTTGGTGCGGGGCGGAAACTATGGCTACACCTTC.

This chain's CDR3 is CASSLHFVPGRGPGGELFF. The CDR3 DNA sequence: TGTGCCAGCAGTTTACATTTCGTCCCGGGACGGGGACCAGGCGGGGAGCTGTTTTTT. The J gene is TRBJ2-2, the V gene TRBV27; D may be TRBD1 or TRBD2 (5 bases each). V gave up 2 bases and J gave up 7 bases, with 26 bases separating them. This CDR3 is built from 19 residues. Germline CDR1 MNHEY, CDR2 SMNVEV (reference sequence).

J is TRBJ2-3 and V is TRBV28, with TRBD2 identical over 7 bases. The CDR3 sequence is 17 residues long. Germline loops: CDR1 MDHEN, CDR2 SYDVKM. With V trimmed by 2 bases and J by 3 bases, 11 bases remained unmatched. The CDR3 DNA sequence: TGTGCCAGCAGTTTACCCCCCGGGGCGGGAGATACAGATACGCAGTATTTT. This translates into CASSLPPGAGDTDTQYF.

The chain joins TRBV21-1 to TRBJ1-1. TRBV21-1 is annotated as a pseudogene. The CDR3 is 14 residues long. The CDR3 here is CASSARRANTEAFF. The DNA for the CDR3 is TGTGCCAGCAGCGCCCGGAGGGCGAACACTGAAGCTTTCTTT.

This clone appeared once. A far larger clone is just one base off, so this is likely a read error. Other DNA sequences within the sample encode an identical CDR3. The rearrangement links TRBV29-1 to TRBJ2-7; D unresolved. The CDR3 contains 13 residues. From germline, CDR1 is SQVTM and CDR2 ANQGSEA. The CDR3 DNA reads as TGCAGCGTTCAACTACGCCCAACCTACGAGCAATACTTC. Translating it yields CSVQLRPTYEQYF.

The chain links TRBV19 to TRBJ2-5; 9 bases agree with TRBD1. CDR3 size: 16 residues. V lost 4 bases and J lost 5; bases outside the gene matches: 11. The germline V gene has CDR1 LNHDA and CDR2 SQIVND (reference sequence). The CDR3 protein is CASSKIDPGQGETQYF. The CDR3, as DNA: TGTGCCAGTAGTAAGATAGACCCAGGACAGGGGGAGACCCAGTACTTC.

The V call is TRBV5-1, the J call TRBJ1-1; D unresolved. CDR3 size: 13 residues. CDR1 and CDR2 from the germline V gene are SGHRS and YFSETQ. Trimming removed 4 bases from V and 1 base from J, with 8 bases in between. The CDR3 sequence: CASSVDPNTEAFF. DNA of the CDR3: TGCGCCAGCAGCGTCGACCCGAACACTGAAGCTTTCTTT.

This clone has a single count. This chain links TRBV5-6 with TRBJ1-5; possible D gene TRBD1, 6 bases. V lost 4 bases and J 4 bases, leaving 15 bases between the germline ends. The CDR3 has 15 amino acids. From germline, CDR1 is SGHDT and CDR2 YYEEEE. The CDR3 DNA is TGTGCCAGCAGCGCGCGGACAGCAGCTAATCAGCCCCAGCATTTT. Translating gives CASSARTAANQPQHF.

The chain joins TRBV27 to TRBJ2-2; 10 bases line up with TRBD2. Germline assignment: CDR1 MNHEY and CDR2 SMNVEV (reference sequence). Unmatched junction bases numbered 8, after V lost 4 bases and J lost 0 bases. The CDR3 is 18 residues long. CDR3 DNA: TGTGCCAGCAGTTCGGCTAGCGGGAGCGGGGCGAACACCGGGGAGCTGTTTTTT. It specifies CASSSASGSGANTGELFF.

V gene TRBV28 combines with J gene TRBJ1-6; 7 nucleotides match TRBD1. Germline values: CDR1 MDHEN, CDR2 SYDVKM. This CDR3 region has 22 residues. V dropped 4 bases and J dropped 0; count of bases not matched to a gene: 21. CDR3 sequence (DNA): TGTGCCAGCAGTTGGGAGAAGGGGGCAGCAAGTTCCCCTAGCTCCTATAATTCACCCCTCCACTTT. Amino acids: CASSWEKGAASSPSSYNSPLHF.

The chain has TRBV7-2 and TRBJ2-5; D not resolved. The germline V gene has CDR1 SGHTA and CDR2 FQGNSA. Trimming took off 9 bases at V and 1 base at J, with 9 bases between the two ends. CDR3 length equals 12 residues. CDR3 sequence reads: CASTPSQETQYF. In nucleotides, the CDR3 is TGTGCCAGTACCCCCTCCCAAGAGACCCAGTACTTC.

The chain couples TRBV6-6 to TRBJ2-7, with 11 bases lining up with TRBD1. Looked up from germline, CDR1 is MNHNY and CDR2 is SVGAGI (reference sequence). Losses at the gene ends were 5 bases for V and 3 bases for J; bases not matched to a gene: 9. The CDR3 loop spans 16 amino acids. CDR3 region: CASSGQGARDSYEQYF. The CDR3 region has the DNA TGTGCCAGCAGTGGACAGGGGGCGCGGGATAGCTACGAGCAGTACTTC.

The chain uses TRBV7-3 and TRBJ2-2; D is perhaps TRBD2 (5 bases). Per germline, CDR1 SGHTA and CDR2 FQGTGA. The CDR3 sequence is 13 residues long. V was cut by 3 bases and J by 6 bases, with 8 bases left in between. CDR3 DNA: TGTGCCAGCAGCTTCAGCGGAGCCGGGGAGCTGTTTTTT. It translates to CASSFSGAGELFF.

This clone came up many times. The chain joins TRBV5-6 to TRBJ2-2, with D possibly being TRBD1 or TRBD2 (6 bases each). V lost 4 bases to trimming and J lost 7 bases, with 14 bases between them. Germline V gene lookup returns CDR1 SGHDT and CDR2 YYEEEE. The CDR3 runs 14 residues. The CDR3 spells CASSPSGGFGELFF. The CDR3 nucleotides are TGTGCCAGCAGCCCGTCCGGGGGCTTCGGGGAGCTGTTTTTT. Filled out from reference TRBV5-6 and TRBJ2-2, the complete variable domain reads DAGVTQSPTHLIKTRGQQVTLRCSPKSGHDTVSWYQQALGQGPQFIFQYYEEEERQRGNFPDRFSGHQFPNYSSELNVNALLLGDSALYLCASSPSGGFGELFFGEGSRLTVL.

This clone turned up a few times. This same CDR3 is encoded by further DNA sequences in the sample. This rearrangement joins TRBV7-6 to TRBJ2-1, with 13 bases lining up with TRBD2. The CDR3 runs to 16 residues. V was pared by 2 bases and J by 8 bases, with 6 bases of the junction left unmatched. Germline loops: CDR1 SGHVS, CDR2 FNYEAQ. The CDR3 loop is CASSLRTSGSMYEQFF. Written as DNA, the CDR3 is TGTGCCAGCAGCTTAAGGACTAGCGGGAGTATGTATGAGCAGTTCTTC.

Regarding this clone: This could be a read error, since a much larger clone is one nucleotide away. The V and J genes are TRBV6-5 and TRBJ2-2; D is unresolved. The CDR3 totals 13 residues. The germline V gene has CDR1 MNHEY and CDR2 SVGAGI. V lost 5 bases, J lost 1 base, and 5 bases lay in between. The CDR3 region has the DNA TGTGCCAGCAGTAACAAGAACACCGGGGAGCTGTTTTTT. Protein: CASSNKNTGELFF.

Worth noting for this clone: Sequence at one end of the junction differs from germline and may be a read error. V is TRBV11-2 and J is TRBJ2-1; D possibly corresponds to TRBD1 (5 bases). The CDR3 sequence is 16 residues long. The germline CDR1 and CDR2 sequences are SGHAT and FQNNGV. Here the CDR3 reads CATSRRAGPRNNEQFF. CDR3 nucleotides: TGTGCCACCAGCAGGAGAGCAGGGCCTAGGAACAATGAGCAGTTCTTC.

On this clone itself: Other DNA sequences from this sample encode an identical CDR3 as well. The gene calls are TRBV18 and TRBJ2-3; no reliable D call. V shed 3 bases and J shed 3 bases, with 7 bases lying between them. The CDR3 sequence is 13 residues long. In germline, CDR1 is KGHSH, CDR2 LQKENI. The CDR3 DNA is TGTGCCAGCTCACCGCGTGGGACAGATACGCAGTATTTT. It encodes CASSPRGTDTQYF. The full variable domain, completed using reference TRBV18 and TRBJ2-3, is NAGVMQNPRHLVRRRGQEARLRCSPMKGHSHVYWYRQLPEEGLKFMVYLQKENIIDESGMPKERFSAEFPKEGPSILRIQQVVRGDSAAYFCASSPRGTDTQYFGPGTRLTVL.

This chain joins TRBV29-1 and TRBJ2-3; D remains ambiguous. Germline V gene lookup returns CDR1 SQVTM and CDR2 ANQGSEA. V was pared by 8 bases and J by 0 bases, with 9 bases between. CDR3 size: 12 residues. Written as DNA, the CDR3 is TGCAGCATGAGACCGAGCACAGATACGCAGTATTTT. This translates into CSMRPSTDTQYF.